Below are 22 T cell receptor beta chains sequenced from a single sample in a study of blood T cell repertoires in COVID-19. This table comes from immunoSEQ multiplex PCR, and its TCRdb copy is limited to in-frame clones, with some not included. Altogether hundreds of thousands of clones are present, around 85% being singletons, with the ten largest covering approximately 19%. The sequenced material came from PBMCs or T cells enriched from blood (not recorded which). The receptors were sampled from a man aged 35-49 years who had recovered from COVID-19.

V gene TRBV30 combines with J gene TRBJ2-5; D call uncertain. Germline CDR1 and CDR2: GTSNPN and SVGIG (reference sequence). This CDR3 is built from 13 residues. The V end was cut by 0 bases, the J end by 4 bases, with 9 bases between. The CDR3 loop is CAWSVSSIETQYF. The CDR3 bases are TGTGCCTGGAGTGTGAGTAGTATAGAGACCCAGTACTTC. The full variable domain, completed using reference TRBV30 and TRBJ2-5, is SQTIHQWPATLVQPVGSPLSLECTVEGTSNPNLYWYRQAAGRGLQLLFYSVGIGQISSEVPQNLSASRPQDRQFILSSKKLLLSDSGFYLCAWSVSSIETQYFGPGTRLLVL.

The rearrangement joins TRBV7-8 to TRBJ1-1; maybe TRBD1 (6 bases). The germline V and J ends were trimmed by 1 base and 0 bases, with 15 bases remaining between them. This CDR3 region has 17 residues. Looked up from germline, CDR1 is SGHVS and CDR2 is FQNEAQ. The CDR3 DNA is TGTGCCAGCAGCTTAGAGCAGGGGTTAAAATTGAACACTGAAGCTTTCTTT. This encodes CASSLEQGLKLNTEAFF.

The J gene is TRBJ2-7, the V gene TRBV7-2; 7 bases are shared with TRBD2. CDR1 and CDR2 (germline): SGHTA, FQGNSA. This CDR3 has 13 residues. V lost 6 bases to trimming and J lost 6 bases; unmatched junction nucleotides: 8. Written as DNA, the CDR3 is TGTGCCAGCAGTAATAGACAGCGGGGCGAGCAGTACTTC. Amino acids: CASSNRQRGEQYF.

The chain has TRBV7-2 and TRBJ2-3; D gene unclear. The CDR3 has 12 residues. Trimming cost V 4 bases and J 2 bases, with 4 bases left between them. Germline CDR1 reads SGHTA; CDR2 reads FQGNSA. Written as DNA, the CDR3 is TGTGCCAGCAGCTATAACACAGATACGCAGTATTTT. It encodes CASSYNTDTQYF.

This chain uses TRBV13 with TRBJ2-7; TRBD2 aligns across 7 bases. Germline V CDR1 and CDR2: PRHDT, FYEKMQ (reference sequence). The CDR3 extends over 16 amino acids. The V gene end was trimmed by 1 base and the J gene end by 7 bases; junction bases not matched to a gene: 13. CDR3 coding DNA: TGTGCCAGCAGCTTAGTCGCGGGAGCTCCGTCTCTTGAGCAGTACTTC. As protein: CASSLVAGAPSLEQYF.

The chain uses TRBV28 and TRBJ1-1; possible D gene TRBD1, 5 bases. The length of the CDR3 is 14 residues. Germline CDR1 and CDR2: MDHEN and SYDVKM. The V gene lost 4 bases and the J gene lost 4 bases, with 13 bases spanning the gap. DNA for the CDR3: TGTGCCAGCAGTTACATCCAGGGCCCCACTGAAGCTTTCTTT. Translated: CASSYIQGPTEAFF.

This clone was counted once. The chain recombines TRBV5-4 with TRBJ2-7; D may be TRBD2 (6 bases). Germline CDR1 SGHNT, CDR2 YYREEE (reference sequence). This CDR3 has 16 residues. The V and J ends lost 3 bases and 0 bases respectively, with 16 bases between them. CDR3 sequence (DNA): TGTGCCAGCAGCTCCGGAGGGCGGGGCGACTCCTACGAGCAGTACTTC. It codes for CASSSGGRGDSYEQYF. The full variable domain, in which reference TRBV5-4 and TRBJ2-7 provide the parts outside the CDR3, is ETGVTQSPTHLIKTRGQQVTLRCSSQSGHNTVSWYQQALGQGPQFIFQYYREEENGRGNFPPRFSGLQFPNYSSELNVNALELDDSALYLCASSSGGRGDSYEQYFGPGTRLTVT.

This rearrangement joins TRBV2 to TRBJ2-7, with no clear D. Trimming took 7 bases from V and 0 from J, leaving 7 bases between them. This CDR3 is 12 amino acids long. Germline CDR1 is SNHLY and CDR2 is FYNNEI. For the CDR3, the DNA is TGTGCCAGCAAGAGGAGCTCCTACGAGCAGTACTTC. This sequence encodes CASKRSSYEQYF.

Here the CDR3 reads CASSTRTNNEQFF. The DNA for the CDR3 is TGTGCCAGCAGTACGCGGACTAACAATGAGCAGTTCTTC. This chain joins TRBV2 and TRBJ2-1; perhaps TRBD2 as D (6 bases). The CDR3 covers 13 residues. CDR1 SNHLY and CDR2 FYNNEI come from the germline V gene. V lost 5 bases and J lost 5, with 10 bases in between.

This chain links TRBV5-6 with TRBJ1-6; no clear D. Germline values: CDR1 SGHDT, CDR2 YYEEEE. This CDR3 spans 16 amino acids. Trimming cost V 4 bases and J 9 bases, with 20 bases left between them. CDR3 sequence: CASSVFGRVEGSPLHF. For the CDR3, the DNA is TGTGCCAGCAGCGTCTTCGGTAGGGTCGAGGGTTCACCCCTCCACTTT.

The chain has TRBV7-8 and TRBJ2-6; D might be TRBD2 (7 bases). With 6 bases removed from V and 4 bases from J, the gap between germline ends came to 25 bases. CDR1 is SGHVS and CDR2 is FQNEAQ in the germline V gene. This CDR3 is 19 amino acids long. The CDR3 nucleotides read TGTGCCAGCAGAGCTCTCTGGAGGGGGACTATATCCGGGGCCAACGTCCTGACTTTC. Amino acids: CASRALWRGTISGANVLTF.

This rearrangement joins TRBV10-2 to TRBJ1-5; D is possibly TRBD1 (5 bases). The CDR3 runs to 13 residues. The V end was cut by 7 bases, the J end by 7 bases, with 14 bases between. Germline V gene lookup returns CDR1 WSHSY and CDR2 SAAADI. CDR3 nucleotides: TGCGCCAGCACCGATCAGGGAAGCCAGCCCCAGCATTTT. It encodes CASTDQGSQPQHF.

This clone appeared a few times. This rearrangement joins TRBV7-9 to TRBJ1-1; TRBD1 is a possible D gene (5 bases). V was clipped by 2 bases and J by 5 bases, with 15 bases between them. The length of the CDR3 is 15 residues. The germline V gene has CDR1 SEHNR and CDR2 FQNEAQ (reference sequence). CDR3 in DNA: TGTGCCAGCAGCTTATCGGCCGGGGAGGGGACTGAAGCTTTCTTT. Its translation: CASSLSAGEGTEAFF.

DNA of the CDR3: TGTGCCAGCATAGCCCAAGGGGCCCAGTACTTC. Amino acids: CASIAQGAQYF. The genes are TRBV2 and TRBJ2-5, with D possibly being TRBD1 (5 bases). Trimming removed 7 bases at V and 9 bases at J, with 12 bases between. Germline lookup yields CDR1 SNHLY and CDR2 FYNNEI. The CDR3 covers 11 residues.

This clone was seen a few times. The chain is built from TRBV10-2 and TRBJ2-7, with TRBD1 identical over 9 bases. Trimming removed 4 bases from V and 5 bases from J; junction bases left unmatched: 3. Germline V gene lookup returns CDR1 WSHSY and CDR2 SAAADI. The CDR3 contains 13 residues. The CDR3 reads CASSGDRVNEQYF. The CDR3 DNA reads TGCGCCAGCAGTGGGGACAGGGTAAACGAGCAGTACTTC.

The CDR3 loop is CASMPHREIYGYTF. The CDR3 bases are TGTGCCAGCATGCCTCACAGGGAAATATATGGCTACACCTTC. J is TRBJ1-2 and V is TRBV28, with a tentative D call TRBD1 (6 bases). Between the trimmed V and J ends, which lost 7 bases and 5 bases, there was a span of 17 bases. Germline V CDR1 and CDR2: MDHEN, SYDVKM. CDR3 length: 14 residues.

This sequence joins TRBV6-2 or TRBV6-3 and TRBJ2-1; 11 nucleotides align to TRBD2. CDR3 length equals 15 residues. CDR1 is MNHEY and CDR2 is SVGEGT in the germline V gene. The ends lost 0 bases at V and 13 bases at J; junction bases unmatched: 8. The CDR3 sequence is CASSYSVLAGGDQFF. CDR3 sequence (DNA): TGTGCCAGCAGTTACTCGGTCCTAGCGGGAGGTGATCAGTTCTTC.

This chain links TRBV5-6 with TRBJ1-2, with 7 bases that match TRBD1. With V trimmed by 3 bases and J by 3 bases, 5 bases remained unmatched. Germline CDR1 and CDR2: SGHDT and YYEEEE. CDR3 length equals 14 residues. CDR3 protein: CASSWSGTDYGYTF. Here the CDR3 DNA reads TGTGCCAGCAGCTGGTCCGGGACAGACTATGGCTACACCTTC. The complete variable domain, with remaining parts taken from reference TRBV5-6 and TRBJ1-2, reads DAGVTQSPTHLIKTRGQQVTLRCSPKSGHDTVSWYQQALGQGPQFIFQYYEEEERQRGNFPDRFSGHQFPNYSSELNVNALLLGDSALYLCASSWSGTDYGYTFGSGTRLTVV.

This chain connects TRBV5-1 to TRBJ2-2; D call uncertain. The CDR3 loop spans 16 amino acids. The germline CDR1 and CDR2 sequences are SGHRS and YFSETQ. The germline V and J ends were trimmed by 0 bases and 4 bases, with 13 bases remaining between them. As DNA, the CDR3 is TGCGCCAGCAGCTTGGTTGCACAGAAAGGCACCGGGGAGCTGTTTTTT. Residues: CASSLVAQKGTGELFF.

DNA of the CDR3: TGTGCCAGCAGGGAGCTTAGCGGGGCGAGAGAGCAGTACTTC. Residues: CASRELSGAREQYF. The J gene is TRBJ2-7, the V gene TRBV28; 8 positions agree with TRBD2. J was trimmed by 7 bases and V by 6 bases; bases with no gene match: 11. There are 14 residues in the CDR3. Germline V gene sequence: CDR1 MDHEN, CDR2 SYDVKM.

There are a few counts of this clone. One end of the junction varies from germline; a read error may be responsible. The chain uses TRBV28 and TRBJ1-6, with a tentative D call TRBD1 (5 bases). This CDR3 region has 11 residues. Germline V gene sequence: CDR1 MDHEN, CDR2 SYDVKM. Written as DNA, the CDR3 is TGTGCCAGCAGTTTCCGATGGCAGACAGAATTT. Translation gives CASSFRWQTEF.

J is TRBJ2-1 and V is TRBV9; 9 positions agree with TRBD2. The germline CDR1 and CDR2 sequences are SGDLS and YYNGEE. Trimming at V came to 3 bases and at J to 7 bases, leaving 11 bases not matched to a gene. The CDR3 has 16 residues. Written as DNA, the CDR3 is TGTGCCAGCAGCGGAGGAGCGGCGGGAGGGAGTAATGAGCAGTTCTTC. Protein product: CASSGGAAGGSNEQFF.